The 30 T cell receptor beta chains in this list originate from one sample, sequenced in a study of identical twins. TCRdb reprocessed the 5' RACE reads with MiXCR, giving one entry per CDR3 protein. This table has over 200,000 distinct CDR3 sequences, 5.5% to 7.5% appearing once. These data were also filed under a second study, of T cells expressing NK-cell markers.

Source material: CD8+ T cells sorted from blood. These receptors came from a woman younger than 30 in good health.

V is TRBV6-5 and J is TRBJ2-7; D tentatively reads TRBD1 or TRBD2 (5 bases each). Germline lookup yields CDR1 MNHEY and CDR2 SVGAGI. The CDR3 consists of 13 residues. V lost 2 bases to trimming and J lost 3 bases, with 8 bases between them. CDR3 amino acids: CASSYGGLYEQYF. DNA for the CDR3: TGTGCCAGCAGTTACGGGGGTCTCTACGAGCAGTACTTC.

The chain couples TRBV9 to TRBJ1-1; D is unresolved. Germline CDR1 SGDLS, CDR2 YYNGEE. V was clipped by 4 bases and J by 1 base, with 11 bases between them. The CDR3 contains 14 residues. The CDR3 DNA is TGTGCCAGCAGCCCCGGCCCTGGGAACACTGAAGCTTTCTTT. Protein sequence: CASSPGPGNTEAFF. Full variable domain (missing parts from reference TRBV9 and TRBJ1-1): DSGVTQTPKHLITATGQRVTLRCSPRSGDLSVYWYQQSLDQGLQFLIQYYNGEERAKGNILERFSAQQFPDLHSELNLSSLELGDSALYFCASSPGPGNTEAFFGQGTRLTVV.

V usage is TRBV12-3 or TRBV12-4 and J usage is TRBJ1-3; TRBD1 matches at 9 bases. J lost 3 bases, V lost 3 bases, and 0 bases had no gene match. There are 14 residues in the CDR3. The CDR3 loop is CASSLTGGGNTIYF. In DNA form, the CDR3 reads TGTGCCAGCAGTTTGACAGGGGGTGGAAACACCATATATTTT.

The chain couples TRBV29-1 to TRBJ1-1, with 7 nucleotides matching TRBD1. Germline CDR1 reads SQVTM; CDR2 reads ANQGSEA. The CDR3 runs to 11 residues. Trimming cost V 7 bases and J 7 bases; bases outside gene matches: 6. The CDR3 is CSEGAGGEAFF. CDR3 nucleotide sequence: TGCAGCGAGGGGGCAGGGGGTGAAGCTTTCTTT. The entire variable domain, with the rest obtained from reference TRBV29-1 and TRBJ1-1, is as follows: SAVISQKPSRDICQRGTSLTIQCQVDSQVTMMFWYRQQPGQSLTLIATANQGSEATYESGFVIDKFPISRPNLTFSTLTVSNMSPEDSSIYLCSEGAGGEAFFGQGTRLTVV.

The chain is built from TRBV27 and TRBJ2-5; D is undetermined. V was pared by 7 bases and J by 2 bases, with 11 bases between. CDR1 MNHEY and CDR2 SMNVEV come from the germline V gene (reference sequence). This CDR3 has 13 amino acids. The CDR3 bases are TGTGCCAGCACCTCTCTGGGGCAAGAGACCCAGTACTTC. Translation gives CASTSLGQETQYF.

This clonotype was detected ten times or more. The CDR3 is CASSTQYEQYF. The CDR3 bases are TGTGCCAGCAGTACTCAATACGAGCAGTACTTC. The chain recombines TRBV7-2 with TRBJ2-7, with no clear D. Between the trimmed V and J ends, which lost 6 bases and 4 bases, there was a span of 7 bases. The CDR3 extends over 11 amino acids. Germline CDR1 SGHTA, CDR2 FQGNSA.

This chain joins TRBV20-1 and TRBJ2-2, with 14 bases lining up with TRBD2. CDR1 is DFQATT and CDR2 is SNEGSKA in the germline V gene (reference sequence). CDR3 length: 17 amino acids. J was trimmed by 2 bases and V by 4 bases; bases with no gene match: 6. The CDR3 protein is CSATGLAGGRNTGELFF. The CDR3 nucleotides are TGCAGTGCTACCGGACTAGCGGGGGGCCGCAACACCGGGGAGCTGTTTTTT.

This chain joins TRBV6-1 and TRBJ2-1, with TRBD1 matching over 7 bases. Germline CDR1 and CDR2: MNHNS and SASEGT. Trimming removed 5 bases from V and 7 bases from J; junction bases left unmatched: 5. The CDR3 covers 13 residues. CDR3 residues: CASSRVQGNEQFF. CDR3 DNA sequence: TGTGCCAGCAGTAGGGTACAGGGGAATGAGCAGTTCTTC.

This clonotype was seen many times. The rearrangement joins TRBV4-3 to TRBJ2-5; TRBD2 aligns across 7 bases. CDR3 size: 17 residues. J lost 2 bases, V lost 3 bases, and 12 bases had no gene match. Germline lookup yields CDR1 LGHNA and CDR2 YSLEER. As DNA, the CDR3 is TGCGCCAGCAGCCAGGAAACTAGCGTCGCGGAACAAGAGACCCAGTACTTC. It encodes CASSQETSVAEQETQYF.

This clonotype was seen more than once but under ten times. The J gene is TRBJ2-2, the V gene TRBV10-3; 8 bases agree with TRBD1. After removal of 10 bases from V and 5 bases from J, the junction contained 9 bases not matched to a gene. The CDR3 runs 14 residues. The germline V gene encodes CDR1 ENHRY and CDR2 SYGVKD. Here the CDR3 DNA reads TGTGCCACCCCGTTCGACAGGGGAACCGGGGAGCTGTTTTTT. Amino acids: CATPFDRGTGELFF.

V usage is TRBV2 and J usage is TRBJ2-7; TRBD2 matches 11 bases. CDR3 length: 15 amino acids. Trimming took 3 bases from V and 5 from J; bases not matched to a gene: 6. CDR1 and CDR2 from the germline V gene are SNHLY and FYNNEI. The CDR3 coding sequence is TGTGCCAGCAGTGACCCGACTAGCGGGATAGACGAGCAGTACTTC. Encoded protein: CASSDPTSGIDEQYF.

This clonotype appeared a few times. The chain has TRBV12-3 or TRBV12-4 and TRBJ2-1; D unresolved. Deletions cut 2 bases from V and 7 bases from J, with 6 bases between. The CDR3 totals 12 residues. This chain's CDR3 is CASSLIVNEQFF. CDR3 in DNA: TGTGCCAGCAGTTTAATTGTGAATGAGCAGTTCTTC.

CDR3 protein: CASSSPTSGRVQQFF. CDR3 sequence (DNA): TGTGCCAGCAGCTCGCCGACTAGCGGGAGGGTGCAGCAGTTCTTC. The chain joins TRBV7-2 to TRBJ2-1; 14 bases line up with TRBD2. This CDR3 is built from 15 residues. Trimming cost V 4 bases and J 11 bases; bases outside gene matches: 7. CDR1 is SGHTA, CDR2 FQGNSA, per germline.

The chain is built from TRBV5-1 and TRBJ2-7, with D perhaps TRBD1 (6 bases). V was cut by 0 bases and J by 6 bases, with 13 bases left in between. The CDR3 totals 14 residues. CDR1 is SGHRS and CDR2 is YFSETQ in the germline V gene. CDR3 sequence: CASSLAMGAGEQYF. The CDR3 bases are TGCGCCAGCAGCTTGGCCATGGGGGCGGGCGAGCAGTACTTC.

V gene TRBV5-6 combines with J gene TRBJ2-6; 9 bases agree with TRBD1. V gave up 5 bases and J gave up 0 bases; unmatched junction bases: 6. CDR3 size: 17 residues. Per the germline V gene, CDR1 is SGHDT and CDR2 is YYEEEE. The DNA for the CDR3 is TGTGCCAGCAGTACCGGGACAGGGTACTCTGGGGCCAACGTCCTGACTTTC. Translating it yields CASSTGTGYSGANVLTF.

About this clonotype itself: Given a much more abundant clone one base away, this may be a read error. The CDR3 reads CASSSDGEQYF. The CDR3 DNA sequence: TGCGCCAGCAGCTCGGACGGCGAGCAGTACTTC. This chain joins TRBV5-1 and TRBJ2-7; no clear D gene. The V gene's germline CDR1 is SGHRS and CDR2 YFSETQ. V was clipped by 3 bases and J by 6 bases, with 7 bases between them. This CDR3 has 11 amino acids.

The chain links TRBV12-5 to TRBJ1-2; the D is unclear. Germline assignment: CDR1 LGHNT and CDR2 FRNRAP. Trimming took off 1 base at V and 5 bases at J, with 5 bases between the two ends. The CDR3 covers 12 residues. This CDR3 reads CASGLEGYGYTF. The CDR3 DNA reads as TGTGCTAGTGGTTTGGAAGGTTATGGCTACACCTTC.

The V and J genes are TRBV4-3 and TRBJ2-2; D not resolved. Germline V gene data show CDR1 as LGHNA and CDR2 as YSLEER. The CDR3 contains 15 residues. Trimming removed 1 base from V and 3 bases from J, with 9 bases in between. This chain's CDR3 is CASSQGALYTGELFF. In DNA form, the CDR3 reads TGCGCCAGCAGCCAAGGGGCCCTTTACACCGGGGAGCTGTTTTTT.

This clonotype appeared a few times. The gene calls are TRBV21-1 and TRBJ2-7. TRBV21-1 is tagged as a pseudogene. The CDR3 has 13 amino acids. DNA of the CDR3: TGTGCCAGCAGCAACGGAGAGCGACGGGAGCAGTACTTC. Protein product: CASSNGERREQYF.

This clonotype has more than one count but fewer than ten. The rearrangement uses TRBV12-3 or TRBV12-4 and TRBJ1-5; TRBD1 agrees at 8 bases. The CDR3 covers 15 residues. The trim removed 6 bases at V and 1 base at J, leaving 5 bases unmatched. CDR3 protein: CASRSTGGSNQPQHF. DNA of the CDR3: TGTGCCAGCAGATCCACAGGGGGAAGCAATCAGCCCCAGCATTTT.

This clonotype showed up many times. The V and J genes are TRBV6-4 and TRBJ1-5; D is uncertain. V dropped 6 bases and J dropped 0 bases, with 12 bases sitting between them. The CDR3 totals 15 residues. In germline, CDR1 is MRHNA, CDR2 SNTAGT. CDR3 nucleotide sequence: TGTGCCAGCAGAGATCCAGAACATAGCAATCAGCCCCAGCATTTT. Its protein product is CASRDPEHSNQPQHF.

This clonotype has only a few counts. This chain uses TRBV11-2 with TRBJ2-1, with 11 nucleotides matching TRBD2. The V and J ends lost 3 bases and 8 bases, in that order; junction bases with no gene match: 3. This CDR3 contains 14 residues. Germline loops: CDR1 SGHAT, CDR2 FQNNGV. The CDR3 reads CASSFTSGGYEQFF. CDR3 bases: TGTGCCAGCAGCTTCACTAGCGGGGGCTATGAGCAGTTCTTC.

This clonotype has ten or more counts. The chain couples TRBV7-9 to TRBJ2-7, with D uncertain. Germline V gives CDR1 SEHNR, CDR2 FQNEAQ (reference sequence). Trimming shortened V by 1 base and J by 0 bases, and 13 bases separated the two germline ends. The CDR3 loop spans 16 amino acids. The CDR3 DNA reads TGTGCCAGCAGCTTAGTTCTGGGCCCTAGCTCCTACGAGCAGTACTTC. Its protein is CASSLVLGPSSYEQYF.

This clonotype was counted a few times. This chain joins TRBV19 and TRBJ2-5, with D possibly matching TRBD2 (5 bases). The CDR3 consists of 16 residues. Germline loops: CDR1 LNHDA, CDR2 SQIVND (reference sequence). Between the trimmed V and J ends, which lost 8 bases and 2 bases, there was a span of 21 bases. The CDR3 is CASSGLGSLVQETQYF. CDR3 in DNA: TGTGCCAGTTCCGGGCTAGGGAGTCTTGTTCAAGAGACCCAGTACTTC.

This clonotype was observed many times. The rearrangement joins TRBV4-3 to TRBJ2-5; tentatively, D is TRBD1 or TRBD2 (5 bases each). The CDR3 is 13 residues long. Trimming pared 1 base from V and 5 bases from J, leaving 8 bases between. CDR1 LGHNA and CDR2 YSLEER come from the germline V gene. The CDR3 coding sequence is TGCGCCAGCAGCCAAGTTTGGGGGGAGACCCAGTACTTC. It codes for CASSQVWGETQYF.

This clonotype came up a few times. DNA for the CDR3: TGTGCCACCATCCACGGGACCATCGCCTCCTACAATGAGCAGTTCTTC. As protein: CATIHGTIASYNEQFF. The chain couples TRBV7-8 to TRBJ2-1; either TRBD1 or TRBD2 may fit D (5 bases each). The CDR3 is 16 amino acids. Germline V lookup: CDR1 SGHVS, CDR2 FQNEAQ. V gave up 10 bases and J gave up 0 bases, with 19 bases separating them.

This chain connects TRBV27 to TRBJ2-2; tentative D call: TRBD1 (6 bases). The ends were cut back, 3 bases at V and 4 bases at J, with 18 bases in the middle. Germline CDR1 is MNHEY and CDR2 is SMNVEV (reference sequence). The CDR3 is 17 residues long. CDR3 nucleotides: TGTGCCAGCAGTTTCTACGCAGGGGCTAGTAGCACCGGGGAGCTGTTTTTT. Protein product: CASSFYAGASSTGELFF.

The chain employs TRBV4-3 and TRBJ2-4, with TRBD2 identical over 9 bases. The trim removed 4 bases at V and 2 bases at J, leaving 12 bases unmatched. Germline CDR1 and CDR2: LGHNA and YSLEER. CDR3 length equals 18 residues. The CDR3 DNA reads TGCGCCAGCAGCCGACAAAGGCCGCTAGCGGGAACCAAAAACATTCAGTACTTC. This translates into CASSRQRPLAGTKNIQYF.

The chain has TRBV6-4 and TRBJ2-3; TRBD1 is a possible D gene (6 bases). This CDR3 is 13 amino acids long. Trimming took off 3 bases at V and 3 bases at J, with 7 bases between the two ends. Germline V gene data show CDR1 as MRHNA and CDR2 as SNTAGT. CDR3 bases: TGTGCCAGCAGTGAGGGGGCGACAGATACGCAGTATTTT. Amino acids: CASSEGATDTQYF.

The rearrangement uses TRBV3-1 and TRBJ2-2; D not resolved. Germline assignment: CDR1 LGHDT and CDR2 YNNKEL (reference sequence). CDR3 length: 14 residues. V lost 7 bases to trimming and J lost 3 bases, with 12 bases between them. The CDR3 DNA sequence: TGTGCCAGCACCCCAGCTGAATACACCGGGGAGCTGTTTTTT. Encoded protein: CASTPAEYTGELFF.